This entry features one T cell receptor (beta chain) sequence. The data belong to a study of blood T cells in healthy people across ages. Trimming removed 7 bases from V and 0 bases from J, with 9 bases in between. The CDR3 is 12 residues long. Germline assignment: CDR1 SQVTM and CDR2 ANQGSEA. A sample-barcoded 5' primer and a J-beta primer mix were used in a second PCR of roughly 7 to 11 cycles. One entry per CDR3 protein, called by TCRdb with MiXCR from the 5' RACE reads. Of 1,500,000 or so distinct CDR3 sequences listed, roughly two fifths were seen once; the top ten hold about 4%. Material for sequencing was blood. The rearrangement links TRBV29-1 to TRBJ1-1; perhaps TRBD1 as D (6 bases). The sequence came from a young woman in good health. The CDR3 region is CSEYRVNTEAFF. Written as DNA, the CDR3 is TGCAGCGAATACAGGGTGAACACTGAAGCTTTCTTT.